These 9 T cell receptor beta chains originate from one sample sequenced in a study of blood T cell repertoires in COVID-19. Assay: immunoSEQ multiplex PCR; the TCRdb copy retains only in-frame clones and omits some. The sample holds approximately 210,000 clones, 85% seen once. The sample taken for sequencing was peripheral blood. All receptors come from a man aged 55 to 69 with COVID-19, enrolled during active disease.

V gene TRBV29-1 combines with J gene TRBJ1-2, with 9 bases aligning to TRBD1. With V trimmed by 5 bases and J by 6 bases, 13 bases remained unmatched. Germline lookup yields CDR1 SQVTM and CDR2 ANQGSEA. The CDR3 is 15 amino acids. The CDR3 region is CSVQRDRAALDGYTF. The CDR3 DNA reads TGCAGCGTTCAGCGGGACAGGGCGGCTCTGGATGGCTACACCTTC.

A note on this clone: The same CDR3 arises from other DNA sequences in this sample as well. The chain has TRBV7-8 and TRBJ1-4, with a tentative D call TRBD1 (6 bases). This CDR3 comprises 15 residues. Germline CDR1 and CDR2: SGHVS and FQNEAQ. The germline V and J ends were trimmed by 1 base and 6 bases, with 12 bases remaining between them. The CDR3 loop reads CASSLVSYRDEKLFF. The DNA of the CDR3 is TGTGCCAGCAGCTTAGTAAGCTACAGGGATGAAAAACTGTTTTTT. The full variable domain, completed using reference TRBV7-8 and TRBJ1-4, is GAGVSQSPRYKVAKRGQDVALRCDPISGHVSLFWYQQALGQGPEFLTYFQNEAQLDKSGLPSDRFFAERPEGSVSTLKIQRTQQEDSAVYLCASSLVSYRDEKLFFGSGTQLSVL.

Note on this clone: This specimen includes other DNA sequences encoding the same CDR3. The gene calls are TRBV12-3 or TRBV12-4 and TRBJ2-7, with 9 bases that match TRBD1. The V segment lost 4 bases and the J segment 3 bases; nucleotides outside the gene matches: 1. The CDR3 has 13 residues. The CDR3, as DNA: TGTGCCAGCAGTTCGACAGGGGGCTACGAGCAGTACTTC. It translates to CASSSTGGYEQYF.

The chain couples TRBV11-2 to TRBJ2-7; possible D gene TRBD1, 7 bases. Germline lookup yields CDR1 SGHAT and CDR2 FQNNGV. Trimming took off 8 bases at V and 2 bases at J, with 13 bases between the two ends. The CDR3 covers 13 residues. CDR3 DNA sequence: TGTGCCAGCCGGAGGGACAGCGCCTACGAGCAGTACTTC. It is translated as CASRRDSAYEQYF.

V and J are TRBV15 and TRBJ2-7; 8 nucleotides line up with TRBD1. CDR3 size: 17 residues. V shed 0 bases, J shed 3 bases, and the junction held 10 bases outside the gene matches. The germline V gene encodes CDR1 LNHNV and CDR2 YYDKDF (reference sequence). The CDR3 protein is CATSREWRGTGNYEQYF. The CDR3 DNA is TGTGCCACCAGCAGAGAATGGAGAGGGACAGGTAACTACGAGCAGTACTTC.

J is TRBJ1-1 and V is TRBV2; D is unclear. This CDR3 contains 11 residues. Germline-derived CDR1 and CDR2 are SNHLY and FYNNEI. Trimming stripped 4 bases from V and 8 bases from J, with 8 bases between. The CDR3 region is CASSGFEEAFF. DNA of the CDR3: TGTGCCAGCAGTGGTTTCGAGGAAGCTTTCTTT. Full variable domain (rest looked up from reference TRBV2 and TRBJ1-1): EPEVTQTPSHQVTQMGQEVILRCVPISNHLYFYWYRQILGQKVEFLVSFYNNEISEKSEIFDDQFSVERPDGSNFTLKIRSTKLEDSAMYFCASSGFEEAFFGQGTRLTVV.

This clone was recorded a few times. The rearrangement joins TRBV7-8 to TRBJ1-1; maybe TRBD1 (6 bases). V shed 0 bases and J shed 0 bases, with 11 bases lying between them. Germline CDR1 and CDR2: SGHVS and FQNEAQ. This CDR3 contains 16 residues. CDR3 sequence reads: CASSLALRTVNTEAFF. The DNA for the CDR3 is TGTGCCAGCAGCTTAGCGCTCCGGACAGTGAACACTGAAGCTTTCTTT.

This rearrangement joins TRBV4-2 to TRBJ1-1; 7 nucleotides align to TRBD1. V dropped 1 base and J dropped 1; count of bases not matched to a gene: 3. The CDR3 covers 15 residues. Germline V gene sequence: CDR1 LGHNA, CDR2 YNFKEQ. In DNA, the CDR3 is TGTGCCAGCAGCCAAGCTTGGGACAGGAACACTGAAGCTTTCTTT. Protein sequence: CASSQAWDRNTEAFF.

To note about this clone: One junction end does not reproduce the germline sequence, and a read error may be involved. The rearrangement links TRBV5-5 to TRBJ2-3; a weak D match, TRBD2 (5 bases). The germline CDR1 and CDR2 sequences are SGHKS and YYEKEE (reference sequence). CDR3 length equals 13 residues. The CDR3 coding sequence is TGTGCCAGCAGCTTCTCCACTAGTCCCCTCTGGGATTTT. Translating it yields CASSFSTSPLWDF.